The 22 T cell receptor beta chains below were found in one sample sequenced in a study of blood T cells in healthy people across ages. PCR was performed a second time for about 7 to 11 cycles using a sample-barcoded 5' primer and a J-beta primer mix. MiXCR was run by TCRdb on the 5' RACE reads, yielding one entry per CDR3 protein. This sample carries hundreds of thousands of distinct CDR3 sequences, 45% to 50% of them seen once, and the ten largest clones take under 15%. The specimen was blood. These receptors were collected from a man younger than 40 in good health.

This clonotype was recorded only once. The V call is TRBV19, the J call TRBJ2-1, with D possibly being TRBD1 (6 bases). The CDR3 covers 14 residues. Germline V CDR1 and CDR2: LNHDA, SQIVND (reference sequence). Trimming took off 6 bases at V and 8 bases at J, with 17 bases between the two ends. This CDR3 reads CASSWAPGAHEQFF. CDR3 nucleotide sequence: TGTGCCAGTAGCTGGGCACCAGGGGCACATGAGCAGTTCTTC.

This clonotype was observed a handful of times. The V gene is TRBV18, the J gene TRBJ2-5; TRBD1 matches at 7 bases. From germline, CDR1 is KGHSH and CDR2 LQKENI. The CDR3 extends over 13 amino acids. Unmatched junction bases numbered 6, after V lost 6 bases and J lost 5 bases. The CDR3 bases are TGTGCCAGCTCCCCGACAGGGCTGGAGACCCAGTACTTC. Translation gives CASSPTGLETQYF.

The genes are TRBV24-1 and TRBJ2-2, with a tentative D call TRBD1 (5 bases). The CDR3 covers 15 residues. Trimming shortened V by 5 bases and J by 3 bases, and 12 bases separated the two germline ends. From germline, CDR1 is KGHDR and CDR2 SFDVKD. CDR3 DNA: TGTGCCACCAGTGCCGATGGACAATACACCGGGGAGCTGTTTTTT. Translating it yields CATSADGQYTGELFF.

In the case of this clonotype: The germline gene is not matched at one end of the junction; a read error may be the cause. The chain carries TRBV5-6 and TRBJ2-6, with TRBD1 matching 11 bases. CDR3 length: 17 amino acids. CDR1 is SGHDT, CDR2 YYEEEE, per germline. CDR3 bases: TGTGCCAGCATCCCGGGACAGGGGGACCCTGGGACCAACGTCCTGACTTTC. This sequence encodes CASIPGQGDPGTNVLTF.

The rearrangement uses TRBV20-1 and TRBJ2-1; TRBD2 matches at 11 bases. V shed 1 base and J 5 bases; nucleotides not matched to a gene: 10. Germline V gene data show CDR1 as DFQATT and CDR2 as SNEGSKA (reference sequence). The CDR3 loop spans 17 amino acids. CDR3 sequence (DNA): TGCAGTGCTAGAGCAGCGGCTAGCGGGGGGTTAAACAATGAGCAGTTCTTC. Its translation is CSARAAASGGLNNEQFF.

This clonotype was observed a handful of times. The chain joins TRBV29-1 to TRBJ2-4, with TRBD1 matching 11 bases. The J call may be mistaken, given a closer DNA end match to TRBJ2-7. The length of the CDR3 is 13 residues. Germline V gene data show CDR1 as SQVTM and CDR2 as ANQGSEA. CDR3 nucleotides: TGCAGCGTCGTGGACAGGGGGCATCACGAGCAGTACTTC. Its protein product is CSVVDRGHHEQYF.

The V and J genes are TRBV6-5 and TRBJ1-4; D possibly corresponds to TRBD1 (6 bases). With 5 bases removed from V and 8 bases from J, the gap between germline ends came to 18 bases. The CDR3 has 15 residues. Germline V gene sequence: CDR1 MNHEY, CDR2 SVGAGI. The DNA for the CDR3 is TGTGCCAGCAGTCTCATCCAGGGGCTAGGGGAAAAACTGTTTTTT. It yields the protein CASSLIQGLGEKLFF.

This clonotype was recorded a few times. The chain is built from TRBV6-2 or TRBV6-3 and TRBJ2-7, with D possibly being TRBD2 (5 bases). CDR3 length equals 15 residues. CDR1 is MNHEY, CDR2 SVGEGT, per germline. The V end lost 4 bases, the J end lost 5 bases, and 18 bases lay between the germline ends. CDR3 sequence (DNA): TGTGCCAGCAGTTTAATCGGGGTAAATGAGGACGAGCAGTACTTC. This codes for CASSLIGVNEDEQYF.

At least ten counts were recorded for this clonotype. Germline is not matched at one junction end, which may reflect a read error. This chain's CDR3 is CASSLAGGPNEQFF. The CDR3 DNA is TGTGCCAGCAGTTTAGCGGGGGGGCCGAATGAGCAGTTCTTC. The V call is TRBV7-2, the J call TRBJ2-1, with TRBD2 matching over 11 bases. CDR1 is SGHTA, CDR2 FQGNSA, per germline. This CDR3 has 14 residues.

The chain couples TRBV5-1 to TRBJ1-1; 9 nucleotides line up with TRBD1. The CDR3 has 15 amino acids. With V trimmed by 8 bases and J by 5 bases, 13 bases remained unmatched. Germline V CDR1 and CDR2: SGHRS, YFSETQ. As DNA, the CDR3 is TGCGCCAGTCGAACAACAGGGGGCCCGGGAACTGAAGCTTTCTTT. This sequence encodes CASRTTGGPGTEAFF.

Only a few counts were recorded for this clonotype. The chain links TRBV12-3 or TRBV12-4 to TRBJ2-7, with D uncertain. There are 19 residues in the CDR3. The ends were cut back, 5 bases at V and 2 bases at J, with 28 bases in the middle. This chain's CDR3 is CASSPPRTTFNTIAYEQYF. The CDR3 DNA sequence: TGTGCCAGCAGTCCCCCCAGAACCACTTTTAATACCATCGCCTACGAGCAGTACTTC.

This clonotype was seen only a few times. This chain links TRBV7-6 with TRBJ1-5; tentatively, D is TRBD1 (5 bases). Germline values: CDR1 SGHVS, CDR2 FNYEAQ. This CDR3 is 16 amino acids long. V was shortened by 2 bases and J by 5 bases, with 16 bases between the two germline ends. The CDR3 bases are TGTGCCAGCAGCTTATCTACGGGGGGGAAATATCAGCCCCAGCATTTT. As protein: CASSLSTGGKYQPQHF.

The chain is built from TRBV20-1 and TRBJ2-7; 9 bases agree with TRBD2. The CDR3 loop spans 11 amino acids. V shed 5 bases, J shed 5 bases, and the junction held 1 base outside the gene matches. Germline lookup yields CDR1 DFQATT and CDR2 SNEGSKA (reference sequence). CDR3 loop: CSAGTSHEQYF. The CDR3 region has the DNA TGCAGTGCTGGGACTAGCCACGAGCAGTACTTC.

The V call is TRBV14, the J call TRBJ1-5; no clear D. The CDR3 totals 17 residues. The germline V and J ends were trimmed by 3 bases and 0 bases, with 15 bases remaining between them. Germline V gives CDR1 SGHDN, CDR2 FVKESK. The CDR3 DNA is TGTGCCAGCAGCCACCAACACAAGCCTACTAGCAATCAGCCCCAGCATTTT. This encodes CASSHQHKPTSNQPQHF.

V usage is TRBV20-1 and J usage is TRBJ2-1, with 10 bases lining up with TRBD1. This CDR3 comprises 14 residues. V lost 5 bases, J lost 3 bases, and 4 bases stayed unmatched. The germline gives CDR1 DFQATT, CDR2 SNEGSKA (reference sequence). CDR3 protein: CSASGTGVYNEQFF. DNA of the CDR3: TGCAGTGCTTCCGGGACAGGGGTCTACAATGAGCAGTTCTTC.

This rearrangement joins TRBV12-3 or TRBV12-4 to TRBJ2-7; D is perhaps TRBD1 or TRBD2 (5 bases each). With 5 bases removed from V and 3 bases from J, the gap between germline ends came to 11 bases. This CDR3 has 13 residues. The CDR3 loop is CASSGETVYEQYF. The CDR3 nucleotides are TGTGCCAGCAGTGGGGAGACAGTCTACGAGCAGTACTTC.

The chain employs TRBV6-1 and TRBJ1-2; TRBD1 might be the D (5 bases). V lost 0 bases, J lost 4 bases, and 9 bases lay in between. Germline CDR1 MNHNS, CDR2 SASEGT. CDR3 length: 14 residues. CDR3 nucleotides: TGTGCCAGCAGTGAAGCATGGGGGAGCTATGGCTACACCTTC. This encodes CASSEAWGSYGYTF.

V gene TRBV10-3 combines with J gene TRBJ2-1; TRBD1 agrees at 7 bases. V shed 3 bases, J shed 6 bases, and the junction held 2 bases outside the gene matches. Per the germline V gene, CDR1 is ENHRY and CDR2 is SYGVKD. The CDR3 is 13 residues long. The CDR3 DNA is TGTGCCATCAGTGACACAGGGGTCAATGAGCAGTTCTTC. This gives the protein CAISDTGVNEQFF.

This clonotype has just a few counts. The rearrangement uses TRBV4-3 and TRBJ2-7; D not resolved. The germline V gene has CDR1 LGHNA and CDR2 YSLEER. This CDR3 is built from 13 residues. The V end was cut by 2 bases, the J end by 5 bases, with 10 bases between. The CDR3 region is CASSQRPGHEQYF. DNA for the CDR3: TGCGCCAGCAGCCAACGCCCCGGCCACGAGCAGTACTTC.

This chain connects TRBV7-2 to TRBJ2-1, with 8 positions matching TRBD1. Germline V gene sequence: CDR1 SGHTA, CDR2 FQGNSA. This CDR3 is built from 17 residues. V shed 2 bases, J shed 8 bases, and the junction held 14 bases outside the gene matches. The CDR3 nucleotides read TGTGCCAGCAGCTTATATGGTGTAGGCAGGGGGCAGGATGAGCAGTTCTTC. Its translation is CASSLYGVGRGQDEQFF.

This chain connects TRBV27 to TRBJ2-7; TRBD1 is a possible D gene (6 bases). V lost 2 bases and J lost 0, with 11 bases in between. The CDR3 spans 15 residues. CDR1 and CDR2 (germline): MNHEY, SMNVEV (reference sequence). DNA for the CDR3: TGTGCCAGCAGTTTAAGTCAGGGGCTCTCCTACGAGCAGTACTTC. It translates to CASSLSQGLSYEQYF.

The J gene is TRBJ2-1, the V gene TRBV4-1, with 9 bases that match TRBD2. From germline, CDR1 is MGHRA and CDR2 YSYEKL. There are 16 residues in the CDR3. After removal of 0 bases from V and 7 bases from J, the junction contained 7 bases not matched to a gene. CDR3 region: CASSQDIAGVRNEQFF. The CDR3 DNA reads TGCGCCAGCAGCCAAGACATAGCGGGGGTTCGGAATGAGCAGTTCTTC.